One sample yielded the 28 T cell receptor beta chains listed below, sequenced in a study of blood T cell repertoires in COVID-19. Sequencing used immunoSEQ multiplex PCR; TCRdb keeps in-frame clones, though not all of them. The table has 65,000 or so clones, roughly 80% seen once. Sequenced material: peripheral blood. These receptors originate from a human donor in a cohort sampled during active COVID-19.

This chain links TRBV7-3 with TRBJ1-6; D is perhaps TRBD1 (6 bases). Trimming pared 5 bases from V and 7 bases from J, leaving 12 bases between. In germline, CDR1 is SGHTA, CDR2 FQGTGA. The CDR3 covers 14 residues. CDR3 DNA: TGTGCCAGCAGCCCCACGGGGGGCAATTCACCCCTCCACTTT. This encodes CASSPTGGNSPLHF.

The J gene is TRBJ2-1, the V gene TRBV11-2; 12 bases match TRBD2. The CDR3 runs to 14 residues. Germline CDR1 is SGHAT and CDR2 is FQNNGV. Trimming removed 5 bases from V and 8 bases from J; junction bases left unmatched: 4. The CDR3 loop is CASSITSGRHEQFF. Written as DNA, the CDR3 is TGTGCCAGCAGCATAACTAGCGGGAGGCATGAGCAGTTCTTC.

The chain has TRBV4-3 and TRBJ1-6; 7 bases fit TRBD1. The CDR3 has 16 amino acids. The germline V gene encodes CDR1 LGHNA and CDR2 YSLEER. The V segment lost 0 bases and the J segment 7 bases; nucleotides outside the gene matches: 6. The CDR3 here is CASSQDVTGLNSPLHF. In nucleotides, the CDR3 is TGCGCCAGCAGCCAAGATGTGACAGGGTTAAATTCACCCCTCCACTTT.

The V gene is TRBV5-8, the J gene TRBJ1-5; 7 bases fit TRBD1. Trimming cost V 0 bases and J 7 bases; bases outside gene matches: 7. The CDR3 covers 15 residues. CDR1 is SGHTS and CDR2 is YDEGEE in the germline V gene. CDR3 amino acids: CASSLEGRGSQPQHF. The CDR3, as DNA: TGTGCCAGCAGCTTGGAGGGCAGGGGGTCCCAGCCCCAGCATTTT.

This clone was seen only a few times. The chain couples TRBV30 to TRBJ1-2; 12 nucleotides match TRBD1. CDR1 and CDR2 (germline): GTSNPN, SVGIG (reference sequence). The CDR3 consists of 14 residues. V was clipped by 8 bases and J by 7 bases; unmatched bases: 11. The chain's CDR3 is CAGTGGPRWRGYTF. The DNA for the CDR3 is TGTGCCGGGACAGGGGGCCCCCGTTGGCGTGGCTACACCTTC.

The chain recombines TRBV19 with TRBJ1-5; the match to TRBD1 covers 9 bases. This CDR3 comprises 15 residues. Germline lookup yields CDR1 LNHDA and CDR2 SQIVND (reference sequence). V was clipped by 7 bases and J by 7 bases; unmatched bases: 11. The CDR3 spells CASTPQGTGQQPQHF. CDR3 nucleotide sequence: TGTGCCAGTACCCCTCAAGGGACAGGGCAACAGCCCCAGCATTTT.

The chain combines TRBV5-5 with TRBJ2-4, with D possibly being TRBD2 (6 bases). CDR1 SGHKS and CDR2 YYEKEE come from the germline V gene (reference sequence). The CDR3 is 15 residues long. V lost 0 bases and J lost 8, with 15 bases in between. The CDR3: CASSLAGLGGDIQYF. DNA for the CDR3: TGTGCCAGCAGCTTGGCCGGGCTGGGGGGAGACATTCAGTACTTC.

The chain employs TRBV6-2 or TRBV6-3 and TRBJ1-2; the D is unclear. In germline, CDR1 is MNHEY, CDR2 SVGEGT. The V end was cut by 4 bases, the J end by 8 bases, with 14 bases between. The CDR3 has 13 amino acids. CDR3 sequence (DNA): TGTGCCAGCAGTTGGGAGACAATAGGAGGCTACACCTTC. Translating it yields CASSWETIGGYTF.

This clone came up many times. The rearrangement uses TRBV27 and TRBJ2-7; 14 bases line up with TRBD2. The germline gives CDR1 MNHEY, CDR2 SMNVEV (reference sequence). The CDR3 totals 19 residues. V shed 6 bases and J 0 bases; nucleotides not matched to a gene: 13. CDR3 coding DNA: TGTGCCAGCAGCCGGAAACCTCAGGGACTAGCGGGAGACTCCTACGAGCAGTACTTC. Protein: CASSRKPQGLAGDSYEQYF.

The chain recombines TRBV15 with TRBJ2-3, with D maybe TRBD1 (5 bases). The CDR3 sequence is 16 residues long. Trimming left V 0 bases short and J 5 bases short, with 15 bases between. Germline assignment: CDR1 LNHNV and CDR2 YYDKDF (reference sequence). The CDR3 region has the DNA TGTGCCACCAGCAGAGATCCAGGGCGTCAAGGAGATACGCAGTATTTT. This sequence encodes CATSRDPGRQGDTQYF.

The J gene is TRBJ2-2, the V gene TRBV18; tentative D call: TRBD1 (5 bases). This CDR3 region has 15 residues. V gave up 3 bases and J gave up 0 bases, with 8 bases separating them. From germline, CDR1 is KGHSH and CDR2 LQKENI. CDR3 residues: CASSPRQTNTGELFF. The CDR3 DNA reads TGTGCCAGCTCACCTAGACAGACGAACACCGGGGAGCTGTTTTTT.

This clone was picked up many times. This chain uses TRBV19 with TRBJ2-7; D perhaps matches TRBD1 (6 bases). This CDR3 is built from 13 residues. Germline V gives CDR1 LNHDA, CDR2 SQIVND (reference sequence). Between the trimmed V and J ends, which lost 3 bases and 4 bases, there was a span of 10 bases. In DNA, the CDR3 is TGTGCCAGTAGTATGGTTCAGGGGTACGAGCAGTACTTC. As protein: CASSMVQGYEQYF.

This clone was picked up one time. This sequence joins TRBV11-3 and TRBJ1-1; D not resolved. The CDR3 length is 14 residues. V was clipped by 5 bases and J by 0 bases, with 10 bases between them. Germline CDR1 and CDR2: SGHNT and YENEEA. In nucleotides, the CDR3 is TGTGCCAGCAGCCAAAGCTCCGTGAACACTGAAGCTTTCTTT. It encodes CASSQSSVNTEAFF.

This sequence joins TRBV28 and TRBJ2-7; TRBD2 aligns across 11 bases. This CDR3 comprises 14 residues. The junction had 5 bases not matched to a gene; V was cut back by 6 bases and J by 4 bases. Germline lookup yields CDR1 MDHEN and CDR2 SYDVKM. Here the CDR3 DNA reads TGTGCCAGCAGCGGGACTAGCGGTCCGTACGAGCAGTACTTC. Residues: CASSGTSGPYEQYF.

In its sample, this clone was seen a few times. The CDR3 loop reads CASTRTGGMGGYGYTF. CDR3 nucleotides: TGTGCCAGTACCCGGACAGGGGGCATGGGGGGGTATGGCTACACCTTC. This sequence joins TRBV19 and TRBJ1-2, with 11 bases identical to TRBD1. CDR1 and CDR2 from the germline V gene are LNHDA and SQIVND (reference sequence). The V gene end was trimmed by 7 bases and the J gene end by 5 bases; junction bases not matched to a gene: 12. The CDR3 has 16 amino acids. The full variable domain, in which reference TRBV19 and TRBJ1-2 provide the parts outside the CDR3, is DGGITQSPKYLFRKEGQNVTLSCEQNLNHDAMYWYRQDPGQGLRLIYYSQIVNDFQKGDIAEGYSVSREKKESFPLTVTSAQKNPTAFYLCASTRTGGMGGYGYTFGSGTRLTVV.

This chain uses TRBV27 with TRBJ2-3, with 12 bases fitting TRBD2. V was clipped by 4 bases and J by 2 bases; unmatched bases: 4. The germline gives CDR1 MNHEY, CDR2 SMNVEV (reference sequence). CDR3 size: 16 residues. Here the CDR3 reads CASSSRLAGATDTQYF. The CDR3 DNA sequence: TGTGCCAGCAGTTCGAGACTAGCGGGAGCCACAGATACGCAGTATTTT.

This clone came up a few times. The chain recombines TRBV9 with TRBJ1-1, with D possibly matching TRBD1 (5 bases). The CDR3 is 13 residues long. Germline values: CDR1 SGDLS, CDR2 YYNGEE. Trimming cost V 3 bases and J 7 bases, with 13 bases left between them. The CDR3 protein is CASSDQGRGEAFF. DNA for the CDR3: TGTGCCAGCAGCGATCAGGGTAGGGGTGAAGCTTTCTTT.

The V and J genes are TRBV3-1 (or the pseudogene TRBV3-2) and TRBJ2-5, with 10 bases fitting TRBD1. V gave up 5 bases and J gave up 14 bases; unmatched junction bases: 8. The CDR3 runs to 12 residues. The germline gives CDR1 LGHDT, CDR2 YNNKEL (reference sequence). CDR3 protein: CASSRPGQGSYF. CDR3 nucleotides: TGTGCCAGCAGCAGACCGGGACAGGGGTCCTACTTC.

The gene calls are TRBV11-2 and TRBJ1-1; D not certain. The CDR3 extends over 14 amino acids. V was clipped by 0 bases and J by 5 bases, with 10 bases between them. The germline V gene has CDR1 SGHAT and CDR2 FQNNGV. CDR3 loop: CASSLDGSPTEAFF. The CDR3 DNA sequence: TGTGCCAGCAGCTTAGATGGGAGCCCTACTGAAGCTTTCTTT.

The chain has TRBV5-5 and TRBJ2-2; TRBD1 matches at 7 bases. Germline assignment: CDR1 SGHKS and CDR2 YYEKEE (reference sequence). With V trimmed by 4 bases and J by 4 bases, 4 bases remained unmatched. There are 14 residues in the CDR3. CDR3 region: CASSGQVSTGELFF. CDR3 nucleotides: TGTGCCAGCAGCGGACAGGTGTCCACCGGGGAGCTGTTTTTT.

This chain links TRBV29-1 with TRBJ1-4; D possibly corresponds to TRBD1 (6 bases). The germline CDR1 and CDR2 sequences are SQVTM and ANQGSEA. With 3 bases removed from V and 8 bases from J, the gap between germline ends came to 13 bases. The CDR3 covers 13 residues. The CDR3 DNA reads TGCAGCGTTGACAGGGGATCGGGAGAAAAACTGTTTTTT. As protein: CSVDRGSGEKLFF.

The gene calls are TRBV2 and TRBJ1-3; no clear D gene. This CDR3 region has 15 residues. Germline V gene lookup returns CDR1 SNHLY and CDR2 FYNNEI. Trimming cost V 5 bases and J 0 bases, with 11 bases left between them. For the CDR3, the DNA is TGTGCCAGCAGTCGCACCCGCGACTCTGGAAACACCATATATTTT. This codes for CASSRTRDSGNTIYF.

The V and J genes are TRBV6-5 and TRBJ2-2; 12 bases are a match to TRBD1. With V trimmed by 4 bases and J by 6 bases, 3 bases remained unmatched. The CDR3 extends over 15 amino acids. Germline assignment: CDR1 MNHEY and CDR2 SVGAGI. The CDR3 spells CASSSGQGAPGELFF. Here the CDR3 DNA reads TGTGCCAGCAGTTCGGGACAGGGGGCACCCGGGGAGCTGTTTTTT.

The chain couples TRBV5-1 to TRBJ2-1; TRBD2 agrees at 11 bases. The length of the CDR3 is 15 residues. Trimming took 4 bases from V and 6 from J; bases not matched to a gene: 6. The germline V gene encodes CDR1 SGHRS and CDR2 YFSETQ. The CDR3 DNA reads TGCGCCAGCAGCCCGGGACTAGCGGTTCTCAATGAGCAGTTCTTC. The encoded protein is CASSPGLAVLNEQFF.

This clone has a handful of counts. The rearrangement joins TRBV28 to TRBJ1-5, with 12 bases that match TRBD1. The J segment lost 6 bases and the V segment lost 3 bases, leaving 6 bases of the junction unmatched. Per the germline V gene, CDR1 is MDHEN and CDR2 is SYDVKM. This CDR3 region has 16 residues. Written as DNA, the CDR3 is TGTGCCAGCAGTTTCTGGGACAGGGGGCAGTTTCAGCCCCAGCATTTT. Translated, it gives CASSFWDRGQFQPQHF.

This rearrangement joins TRBV7-2 to TRBJ2-2; 14 nucleotides line up with TRBD2. V lost 6 bases, J lost 0 bases, and 3 bases stayed unmatched. The length of the CDR3 is 17 residues. Germline V gene data show CDR1 as SGHTA and CDR2 as FQGNSA. The CDR3 here is CASRGLAGVANTGELFF. The CDR3 DNA follows: TGTGCCAGCAGGGGACTAGCGGGGGTTGCGAACACCGGGGAGCTGTTTTTT.

This clone came up once. The chain carries TRBV7-9 and TRBJ2-3; D might be TRBD1 (5 bases). The CDR3 has 15 amino acids. Germline V lookup: CDR1 SEHNR, CDR2 FQNEAQ (reference sequence). The V and J ends lost 3 bases and 5 bases respectively, with 15 bases between them. DNA for the CDR3: TGTGCCAGCAGCTTTGCTTTCCAGGGTGAAGATACGCAGTATTTT. Translating it yields CASSFAFQGEDTQYF.

The count of this clone is one. This chain links TRBV25-1 with TRBJ1-4; 7 nucleotides agree with TRBD1. Germline V gene sequence: CDR1 MGHDK, CDR2 SYGVNS. The ends lost 4 bases at V and 11 bases at J; junction bases unmatched: 7. The CDR3 covers 13 residues. This CDR3 is CASSGGTAGKLFF. CDR3 nucleotide sequence: TGTGCCAGCAGTGGGGGGACAGCAGGGAAACTGTTTTTT.